Each of the 18 T cell receptor beta chains below was sequenced from the same sample in a study of T cell responses to AZD1222 COVID-19 vaccine. Some clones are missing from TCRdb's copy, which holds only in-frame ones; the method was immunoSEQ multiplex PCR. The sample yields approximately 160,000 clones, roughly 93% seen once. The sample was peripheral blood, taken on day 0 of AZD1222 vaccination. These receptors came from an adult in good health.

This clone was detected only a few times. The chain joins TRBV30 to TRBJ1-1; tentative D call: TRBD1 (6 bases). V was shortened by 0 bases and J by 0 bases, with 14 bases between the two germline ends. In germline, CDR1 is GTSNPN, CDR2 SVGIG (reference sequence). The CDR3 consists of 16 residues. The CDR3 reads CAWSVLAGEMNTEAFF. The CDR3 DNA follows: TGTGCCTGGAGTGTACTGGCAGGGGAAATGAACACTGAAGCTTTCTTT. The full variable domain, with the rest looked up from reference TRBV30 and TRBJ1-1, is SQTIHQWPATLVQPVGSPLSLECTVEGTSNPNLYWYRQAAGRGLQLLFYSVGIGQISSEVPQNLSASRPQDRQFILSSKKLLLSDSGFYLCAWSVLAGEMNTEAFFGQGTRLTVV.

The rearrangement joins TRBV4-2 to TRBJ2-7, with a weak D call TRBD2 (5 bases). V lost 0 bases and J 3 bases, leaving 12 bases between the germline ends. The V gene's germline CDR1 is LGHNA and CDR2 YNFKEQ. The CDR3 has 15 amino acids. The CDR3 sequence: CASSQDFSRGYEQYF. In DNA, the CDR3 is TGTGCCAGCAGCCAAGATTTTTCCCGGGGCTACGAGCAGTACTTC.

This clone is a singleton in its sample. J is TRBJ2-7 and V is TRBV4-2; D perhaps matches TRBD2 (5 bases). Germline-derived CDR1 and CDR2 are LGHNA and YNFKEQ. Trimming cost V 1 base and J 0 bases, with 10 bases left between them. This CDR3 has 15 amino acids. Written as DNA, the CDR3 is TGTGCCAGCAGCCAAGTTAGCGACCTCTCCTACGAGCAGTACTTC. It translates to CASSQVSDLSYEQYF.

V is TRBV6-2 or TRBV6-3 and J is TRBJ2-1; unclear D gene. Germline V CDR1 and CDR2: MNHEY, SVGEGT. The V gene lost 2 bases and the J gene lost 5 bases, with 10 bases spanning the gap. The CDR3 runs to 14 residues. For the CDR3, the DNA is TGTGCCAGCAGTTACACTGCCGGTAACAATGAGCAGTTCTTC. It codes for CASSYTAGNNEQFF.

The chain has TRBV2 and TRBJ2-5; 9 bases align to TRBD2. Germline V gene lookup returns CDR1 SNHLY and CDR2 FYNNEI. V shed 3 bases, J shed 5 bases, and the junction held 7 bases outside the gene matches. The CDR3 consists of 15 residues. The CDR3 spells CASSERRGGSETQYF. In DNA form, the CDR3 reads TGTGCCAGCAGTGAGAGGCGGGGGGGCTCTGAGACCCAGTACTTC.

In DNA, the CDR3 is TGTGCCAGCAGCCAAGCTGGACACAACACCGGGGAGCTGTTTTTT. Protein sequence: CASSQAGHNTGELFF. This chain uses TRBV4-2 with TRBJ2-2, with D possibly matching TRBD1 (5 bases). Trimming pared 1 base from V and 2 bases from J, leaving 8 bases between. Germline V lookup: CDR1 LGHNA, CDR2 YNFKEQ. The CDR3 covers 15 residues.

Here the CDR3 reads CSVVAGQSEKLFF. The CDR3 bases are TGCAGCGTTGTGGCAGGGCAAAGTGAAAAACTGTTTTTT. The chain couples TRBV29-1 to TRBJ1-4; tentative D call: TRBD1 (5 bases). The germline gives CDR1 SQVTM, CDR2 ANQGSEA. The germline V and J ends were trimmed by 4 bases and 7 bases, with 13 bases remaining between them. The CDR3 consists of 13 residues.

This clone occurred a few times. The chain carries TRBV3-1 (or the pseudogene TRBV3-2) and TRBJ1-5; weak D call: TRBD1 (5 bases). The V end was cut by 0 bases, the J end by 6 bases, with 12 bases between. Germline V gene data show CDR1 as LGHDT and CDR2 as YNNKEL (reference sequence). This CDR3 comprises 15 residues. CDR3 region: CASSQDGVRGQPQHF. CDR3 DNA: TGTGCCAGCAGCCAAGACGGGGTAAGGGGTCAGCCCCAGCATTTT.

The DNA for the CDR3 is TGTGCCAGCAGTGGGGACGGAATAGATTATGGCTACACCTTC. Translated, it gives CASSGDGIDYGYTF. This chain joins TRBV2 and TRBJ1-2; the D gene is possibly TRBD1 (5 bases). CDR1 is SNHLY, CDR2 FYNNEI, per germline. Trimming pared 4 bases from V and 5 bases from J, leaving 14 bases between. The CDR3 covers 14 residues.

V is TRBV5-6 and J is TRBJ1-5; unclear D gene. With 2 bases removed from V and 5 bases from J, the gap between germline ends came to 20 bases. CDR3 length: 17 amino acids. Germline-derived CDR1 and CDR2 are SGHDT and YYEEEE. The CDR3 loop is CASSFGGPGTTDQPQHF. The CDR3, as DNA: TGTGCCAGCAGCTTTGGTGGGCCAGGCACTACCGATCAGCCCCAGCATTTT.

The rearrangement uses TRBV11-2 and TRBJ1-2, with D unresolved. The CDR3 sequence is 13 residues long. The germline V and J ends were trimmed by 2 bases and 6 bases, with 10 bases remaining between them. From germline, CDR1 is SGHAT and CDR2 FQNNGV. For the CDR3, the DNA is TGTGCCAGCAGCTTAACAATCAAGAATGGCTACACCTTC. This encodes CASSLTIKNGYTF.

The chain is built from TRBV6-4 and TRBJ2-1; 9 nucleotides match TRBD1. The CDR3 totals 16 residues. Germline CDR1 is MRHNA and CDR2 is SNTAGT. With V trimmed by 6 bases and J by 1 base, 7 bases remained unmatched. This CDR3 is CASRAWDRASYNEQFF. CDR3 nucleotides: TGTGCCAGCAGGGCCTGGGACAGGGCATCCTACAATGAGCAGTTCTTC.

The genes are TRBV6-6 and TRBJ1-2, with TRBD1 matching over 8 bases. The junction had 8 bases not matched to a gene; V was cut back by 5 bases and J by 12 bases. Germline V gene sequence: CDR1 MNHNY, CDR2 SVGAGI (reference sequence). The CDR3 covers 12 residues. The CDR3 sequence: CASSHGQGGDTF. CDR3 coding DNA: TGTGCCAGCAGTCACGGACAGGGAGGTGACACCTTC.

V is TRBV18 and J is TRBJ2-1; weak D call: TRBD2 (7 bases). With 2 bases removed from V and 3 bases from J, the gap between germline ends came to 14 bases. The germline V gene has CDR1 KGHSH and CDR2 LQKENI. CDR3 length: 16 residues. The CDR3 sequence is CASSPWAGASYNEQFF. CDR3 nucleotide sequence: TGTGCCAGCTCACCATGGGCGGGGGCGAGCTACAATGAGCAGTTCTTC.

The genes are TRBV7-9 and TRBJ1-2; 8 bases are shared with TRBD1. Germline V gene sequence: CDR1 SEHNR, CDR2 FQNEAQ (reference sequence). The CDR3 is made up of 15 amino acids. V shed 3 bases and J 0 bases; nucleotides not matched to a gene: 3. In DNA, the CDR3 is TGTGCCAGCAGCTTCGCGACAGGGGCTAACTATGGCTACACCTTC. As protein: CASSFATGANYGYTF.

The rearrangement joins TRBV4-1 to TRBJ1-4; no clear D. CDR1 and CDR2 from the germline V gene are MGHRA and YSYEKL. The CDR3 is 13 amino acids. The V end lost 4 bases, the J end lost 7 bases, and 10 bases lay between the germline ends. CDR3 in amino acids: CASSPLPLEKLFF. CDR3 sequence (DNA): TGCGCCAGCAGCCCTTTGCCTCTTGAAAAACTGTTTTTT.

The chain has TRBV6-5 and TRBJ2-7; perhaps TRBD1 as D (6 bases). Germline-derived CDR1 and CDR2 are MNHEY and SVGAGI. This CDR3 region has 15 residues. The V end was cut by 6 bases, the J end by 2 bases, with 17 bases between. The CDR3 loop reads CASSGPGHATYEQYF. CDR3 nucleotide sequence: TGTGCCAGCAGCGGTCCGGGACATGCCACCTACGAGCAGTACTTC.

The V gene is TRBV11-2, the J gene TRBJ1-2; TRBD1 matches at 10 bases. CDR1 is SGHAT, CDR2 FQNNGV, per germline. The V gene end was trimmed by 1 base and the J gene end by 7 bases; junction bases not matched to a gene: 6. CDR3 size: 15 residues. The CDR3 nucleotides are TGTGCCAGCAGCTTAGGAGGGACAGGGGTAGGTGGCTACACCTTC. Translating gives CASSLGGTGVGGYTF.